The rows below give T cell receptor beta chains drawn from one sample of a study of immune evolution from preneoplasia to lung adenocarcinoma. The data were produced by immunoSEQ multiplex PCR, yet TCRdb's version contains in-frame clones alone and is incomplete. Of about 40,000 clones in the sample, roughly four fifths were seen once. The sample comprised FFPE invasive lung adenocarcinoma tissue. Receptor source: a person aged 55 to 75 with lung adenocarcinoma. Each CDR3 is given with its conserved first and last residue. D genes are given only for firm matches. Clone size is given for some rows only: seen once, a few or many times, or a class if the clone is expanded.

V	J	D	size	DNA	CDR3
TRBV11-2	TRBJ2-3	TRBD1	once	TGTGCCAGCAGTCTGGTGGGGACAGCAAGGGATACGCAGTATTTT	CASSLVGTARDTQYF
TRBV7-9	TRBJ2-4	TRBD1	.	TGTGCCAGCAGCTTAGTCGTGGACAGGATCAAAAACATTCAGTACTTC	CASSLVVDRIKNIQYF
TRBV15	TRBJ2-1	.	.	TGTGCCACCAGCGGACGGGACCGCCAGCAGTTCTTC	CATSGRDRQQFF
TRBV18	TRBJ2-7	.	.	TGTGCCAGCTCAACCTACGTCCTAGCATCGGCTGCCGAGCAGTACTTC	CASSTYVLASAAEQYF
TRBV11-2	TRBJ2-7	.	.	TGTGCCAGCAGCTTAGGATTAGCGCTGAGGGAGGAGCAGTACTTC	CASSLGLALREEQYF
TRBV7-9	TRBJ2-7	TRBD2	.	TGTGCCAGCAGCTTCCGTACTCGGACTAGCGGGTCCTCCTACGAGCAGTACTTC	CASSFRTRTSGSSYEQYF
TRBV5-1	TRBJ1-4	TRBD1	.	TGCGCCAGCAGTGACAGGGCTGGTGAAGAAAAACTGTTTTTT	CASSDRAGEEKLFF
TRBV4-2	TRBJ1-2	.	few	TGTGCCAGCAGCCAAGGGTTGGTATGGGGCTACACCTTC	CASSQGLVWGYTF
TRBV2	TRBJ2-7	.	.	TGTGCCAGCAGTGAACCCCAGGGCAGGGGTCCGCGCGAGCAGTACTTC	CASSEPQGRGPREQYF
TRBV2	TRBJ2-7	.	.	TGTGCCAGCATCGAAATGGAGGGAGCCGAGCAGTACTTC	CASIEMEGAEQYF
TRBV10-2	TRBJ2-7	.	.	TGCGCCAGCAGCCCACGAGAGGGGCAGTACTTC	CASSPREGQYF
TRBV14	TRBJ2-3	.	.	TGTGCCAGCAGCTACGGACACTTTCCAGATACGCAGTATTTT	CASSYGHFPDTQYF
TRBV9	TRBJ2-1	.	.	TGTGCCAGCAGCGTAGACGGGACGTCATACAATGAGCAGTTCTTC	CASSVDGTSYNEQFF
TRBV10-3	TRBJ2-4	.	.	TGTGCCACTCAGCTCGGGACAACCGAAAACATTCAGTACTTC	CATQLGTTENIQYF
TRBV19	TRBJ2-2	.	once	TGTGCCAGTATAGGGATGAGGGCCGGGGAGCTGTTTTTT	CASIGMRAGELFF
TRBV4-1	TRBJ2-6	TRBD2	.	TGCGCCAGCAGCCGGACTAGCGGGAGGGTGATTTCGGGGGCCAACGTCCTGACTTTC	CASSRTSGRVISGANVLTF
TRBV28	TRBJ1-5	.	.	TGTGCCAGCAGGCAAGGGGAACAGCCCCAGCATTTT	CASRQGEQPQHF